This T cell receptor (beta chain) was identified during a study of blood T cell repertoires in COVID-19. Study-level background: The United States, Italy and Spain provided the acute and convalescent COVID-19 samples.

Data came from immunoSEQ multiplex PCR; TCRdb stores just in-frame clones and leaves some out. There are around 220,000 clones in the sample; 87% occur only once, and around 6% lies in the top ten. The CDR3 is 14 amino acids. Germline V gene sequence: CDR1 SGHNT, CDR2 YYREEE (reference sequence). With 4 bases removed from V and 0 bases from J, the gap between germline ends came to 11 bases. The TCR originated in a woman aged 25-40 years with acute COVID-19. V and J are TRBV5-4 and TRBJ2-7; perhaps TRBD2 as D (5 bases). What was sequenced was PBMCs or T cells enriched from blood (not recorded which). DNA for the CDR3: TGTGCCAGCAGCCCCAGAGGGAGCTCCTACGAGCAGTACTTC. It translates to CASSPRGSSYEQYF.